These 3 T cell receptor beta chains originate from one sample sequenced in a study of blood T cell repertoires in COVID-19. The method was immunoSEQ multiplex PCR; TCRdb's version includes in-frame clones alone and lacks a portion of them. The sample has around 170,000 clones, 80% to 90% seen once. The sample consisted of peripheral blood. The receptors derive from a man aged 45-65 years with active or convalescent COVID-19.

This rearrangement joins TRBV9 to TRBJ2-1, with 13 positions matching TRBD2. Germline V gives CDR1 SGDLS, CDR2 YYNGEE. V shed 3 bases, J shed 6 bases, and the junction held 12 bases outside the gene matches. CDR3 size: 18 residues. The CDR3 nucleotides are TGTGCCAGCAGCGGAAGGGGACTAGCGGGAACTAGGATCAATGAGCAGTTCTTC. This encodes CASSGRGLAGTRINEQFF.

This clone has just one count. This chain joins TRBV12-3 or TRBV12-4 and TRBJ1-1, with a weak D call TRBD1 (5 bases). This CDR3 is built from 13 residues. The ends were cut back, 5 bases at V and 3 bases at J, with 10 bases in the middle. The CDR3 protein is CASSRNRYTEAFF. In DNA form, the CDR3 reads TGTGCCAGCAGTAGAAACAGGTACACTGAAGCTTTCTTT.

This rearrangement joins TRBV2 to TRBJ1-5; TRBD1 matches at 8 bases. This CDR3 region has 16 residues. V shed 2 bases, J shed 6 bases, and the junction held 9 bases outside the gene matches. Germline CDR1 reads SNHLY; CDR2 reads FYNNEI. The CDR3 reads CASSEFDRGPFQPQHF. The CDR3 DNA follows: TGTGCCAGCAGTGAATTTGACAGGGGCCCATTTCAGCCCCAGCATTTT.